These 22 T cell receptor beta chains came from one sample sequenced in a study of vaccination effects on CD4 cells after COVID-19 (dated by TCRdb to the early 2020s). Antigens of these TCRs are unknown. Library preparation used the immunoSEQ multiplex PCR assay. TCRdb obtained this table from immuneACCESS and retained in-frame rearrangements with V and J assigned. These tables miss some clones; where compared with another copy, unresolved V genes account for less than half of the shortfall, and the remainder is unexplained. The sample table records 50,000 to 70,000 clones; 55% to 75% of these occur just once. Of the sample, under 30% is held by the ten largest clones. After less than eleven days of culture, CD4+ T cells were isolated with the EasySep CD4+ T cell isolation kit. The specimen comprised CD4+ T cells from PBMCs cultured without peptide, sampled before COVID-19 vaccination. The receptors stem from a human donor who had a prior SARS-CoV-2 infection.

V usage is TRBV5-4 and J usage is TRBJ2-3; D gene ambiguous. This CDR3 region has 12 residues. Germline CDR1 is SGHNT and CDR2 is YYREEE (reference sequence). V was pared by 0 bases and J by 4 bases, with 3 bases between. The CDR3 region has the DNA TGTGCCAGCAGCTTGGTGGCAGATACGCAGTATTTT. Protein: CASSLVADTQYF.

The DNA of the CDR3 is TGTGCCAGCAGCCAATTTTCCGGGAGCAGAACAGATACGCAGTATTTT. Amino acid sequence: CASSQFSGSRTDTQYF. This chain connects TRBV14 to TRBJ2-3; a weak D match, TRBD2 (6 bases). The CDR3 spans 16 residues. From germline, CDR1 is SGHDN and CDR2 FVKESK. Trimming stripped 2 bases from V and 3 bases from J, with 15 bases between. The full variable domain, completed using reference TRBV14 and TRBJ2-3, is EAGVTQFPSHSVIEKGQTVTLRCDPISGHDNLYWYRRVMGKEIKFLLHFVKESKQDESGMPNNRFLAERTGGTYSTLKVQPAELEDSGVYFCASSQFSGSRTDTQYFGPGTRLTVL.

The CDR3 DNA sequence: TGTGCCACCAGCAGTAAGGGGTCGAGCCAGCCCCAGCATTTT. This gives the protein CATSSKGSSQPQHF. This chain uses TRBV15 with TRBJ1-5; possibly TRBD1 for D (5 bases). This CDR3 has 14 residues. The ends were cut back, 3 bases at V and 7 bases at J, with 13 bases in the middle. CDR1 is LNHNV, CDR2 YYDKDF, per germline (reference sequence).

The gene calls are TRBV6-5 and TRBJ2-3; 7 bases fit TRBD1. V gave up 5 bases and J gave up 6 bases; unmatched junction bases: 5. Germline values: CDR1 MNHEY, CDR2 SVGAGI. The CDR3 loop spans 13 amino acids. This chain's CDR3 is CASSRQGSDTQYF. Written as DNA, the CDR3 is TGTGCCAGCAGTAGACAGGGCAGCGATACGCAGTATTTT.

The J gene is TRBJ2-1, the V gene TRBV20-1; TRBD2 matches at 10 bases. Trimming removed 3 bases from V and 4 bases from J; junction bases left unmatched: 9. The germline V gene encodes CDR1 DFQATT and CDR2 SNEGSKA (reference sequence). The CDR3 is 16 residues long. CDR3 region: CSASRASGGPYNEQFF. As DNA, the CDR3 is TGCAGTGCTAGTCGGGCTAGCGGGGGACCATACAATGAGCAGTTCTTC.

The J gene is TRBJ1-5, the V gene TRBV4-2; maybe TRBD1 (5 bases). Germline V gene data show CDR1 as LGHNA and CDR2 as YNFKEQ. The CDR3 is 17 residues long. The V end was cut by 0 bases, the J end by 5 bases, with 17 bases between. This CDR3 is CASSQESLAGRDQPQHF. The CDR3 DNA follows: TGTGCCAGCAGCCAAGAGTCCTTGGCGGGCAGGGATCAGCCCCAGCATTTT.

The V call is TRBV4-3, the J call TRBJ2-7; no clear D gene. This CDR3 spans 15 amino acids. Germline loops: CDR1 LGHNA, CDR2 YSLEER. Trimming pared 1 base from V and 6 bases from J, leaving 16 bases between. The CDR3 here is CASSQGNNRFGEQYF. DNA of the CDR3: TGCGCCAGCAGCCAAGGTAACAACCGTTTTGGCGAGCAGTACTTC.

The sample holds one count of this clone. The chain joins TRBV9 to TRBJ2-2; TRBD2 matches at 11 bases. Trimming took 3 bases from V and 5 from J; bases not matched to a gene: 9. Germline CDR1 reads SGDLS; CDR2 reads YYNGEE. There are 17 residues in the CDR3. The CDR3 bases are TGTGCCAGCAGCGCTCTAGGGACTAGCGGTGGTACCGGGGAGCTGTTTTTT. Translating gives CASSALGTSGGTGELFF.

The rearrangement uses TRBV19 and TRBJ2-7; 8 positions match TRBD1. The J segment lost 4 bases and the V segment lost 3 bases, leaving 8 bases of the junction unmatched. The CDR3 length is 15 residues. The V gene's germline CDR1 is LNHDA and CDR2 SQIVND (reference sequence). CDR3 bases: TGTGCCAGTAGTATCGGGGCAGGGGGCAAATACGAGCAGTACTTC. Residues: CASSIGAGGKYEQYF.

The chain couples TRBV29-1 to TRBJ2-5, with 8 bases identical to TRBD2. Germline values: CDR1 SQVTM, CDR2 ANQGSEA. J was trimmed by 5 bases and V by 8 bases; bases with no gene match: 7. The CDR3 extends over 12 amino acids. The CDR3 sequence: CSSYGGEETQYF. CDR3 coding DNA: TGCAGCTCCTACGGGGGGGAGGAGACCCAGTACTTC.

The chain links TRBV5-4 to TRBJ1-2; the match to TRBD1 covers 8 bases. CDR3 length equals 15 residues. J was trimmed by 3 bases and V by 3 bases; bases with no gene match: 7. Germline V gene lookup returns CDR1 SGHNT and CDR2 YYREEE (reference sequence). The CDR3 is CASSSPDRVDYGYTF. For the CDR3, the DNA is TGTGCCAGCAGCTCCCCGGACAGGGTGGACTATGGCTACACCTTC. Variable domain in full (rest from reference TRBV5-4 and TRBJ1-2): ETGVTQSPTHLIKTRGQQVTLRCSSQSGHNTVSWYQQALGQGPQFIFQYYREEENGRGNFPPRFSGLQFPNYSSELNVNALELDDSALYLCASSSPDRVDYGYTFGSGTRLTVV.

The CDR3 region has the DNA TGTGCCACCGCAGCCCGGGACAGGGGGCTCTACGAGCAGTACTTC. Amino acid sequence: CATAARDRGLYEQYF. The gene calls are TRBV24-1 and TRBJ2-7, with 12 bases lining up with TRBD1. Germline V gene sequence: CDR1 KGHDR, CDR2 SFDVKD. J gave up 3 bases and V 9 bases, and 8 bases lay outside the gene matches. The CDR3 totals 15 residues.

This clone was detected once. J is TRBJ2-7 and V is TRBV30; D ambiguous. In germline, CDR1 is GTSNPN, CDR2 SVGIG (reference sequence). The length of the CDR3 is 13 residues. The ends were cut back, 3 bases at V and 12 bases at J, with 21 bases in the middle. DNA of the CDR3: TGTGCCTGGAGCCACATGGGTAGTAGTCGCCCGTACTTC. Its translation is CAWSHMGSSRPYF.

The chain joins TRBV18 to TRBJ2-3, with TRBD2 matching over 12 bases. The CDR3 consists of 16 residues. Germline V lookup: CDR1 KGHSH, CDR2 LQKENI. The trim removed 3 bases at V and 6 bases at J, leaving 7 bases unmatched. The CDR3 loop reads CASSPSTGTSGDTQYF. The CDR3 DNA follows: TGTGCCAGCTCACCCTCAACCGGGACTAGCGGGGATACGCAGTATTTT.

V gene TRBV2 combines with J gene TRBJ1-2; no reliable D call. CDR3 length: 16 residues. Germline lookup yields CDR1 SNHLY and CDR2 FYNNEI. Trimming pared 3 bases from V and 8 bases from J, leaving 22 bases between. The CDR3 DNA reads as TGTGCCAGCAGTGATAGAAGGTTGGTGGCACACTCCGGCTACACCTTC. It encodes CASSDRRLVAHSGYTF.

The chain recombines TRBV19 with TRBJ1-5; D is possibly TRBD1 (5 bases). This CDR3 region has 15 residues. Germline assignment: CDR1 LNHDA and CDR2 SQIVND (reference sequence). V lost 6 bases and J lost 4, with 16 bases in between. The CDR3: CASSPEEGRNQPQHF. Here the CDR3 DNA reads TGTGCCAGTAGCCCCGAGGAGGGGCGAAATCAGCCCCAGCATTTT.

This chain connects TRBV24-1 to TRBJ1-4; weak D call: TRBD1 (6 bases). Germline CDR1 reads KGHDR; CDR2 reads SFDVKD. The CDR3 runs to 13 residues. Trimming pared 4 bases from V and 8 bases from J, leaving 10 bases between. CDR3 protein: CATSDRGLEKLFF. In nucleotides, the CDR3 is TGTGCCACCAGTGACAGGGGTTTAGAAAAACTGTTTTTT.

The sample holds one count of this clone. The V and J genes are TRBV11-1 and TRBJ1-2; possibly TRBD1 for D (5 bases). The V end lost 3 bases, the J end lost 0 bases, and 11 bases lay between the germline ends. Looked up from germline, CDR1 is SGHAT and CDR2 is FQDESV (reference sequence). The CDR3 contains 15 residues. The CDR3 sequence: CASSFRGSSNYGYTF. CDR3 sequence (DNA): TGTGCCAGCAGCTTCCGGGGCAGCTCTAACTATGGCTACACCTTC. Full variable domain (outside the CDR3, taken from reference TRBV11-1 and TRBJ1-2): EAEVAQSPRYKITEKSQAVAFWCDPISGHATLYWYRQILGQGPELLVQFQDESVVDDSQLPKDRFSAERLKGVDSTLKIQPAELGDSAMYLCASSFRGSSNYGYTFGSGTRLTVV.

The rearrangement joins TRBV4-3 to TRBJ2-2, with D tentatively TRBD1 (6 bases). The CDR3 is 18 residues long. Germline CDR1 LGHNA, CDR2 YSLEER. The V gene lost 4 bases and the J gene lost 2 bases, with 20 bases spanning the gap. CDR3 coding DNA: TGCGCCAGCAGCCTCAGGGGTGGAGGCATGGCAAACACCGGGGAGCTGTTTTTT. It encodes CASSLRGGGMANTGELFF.

The V gene is TRBV7-8, the J gene TRBJ1-4; D unclear. The CDR3 is 13 residues long. Looked up from germline, CDR1 is SGHVS and CDR2 is FQNEAQ. The V end lost 5 bases, the J end lost 8 bases, and 12 bases lay between the germline ends. Here the CDR3 reads CASSLRFSEKLFF. The CDR3 DNA is TGTGCCAGCAGCCTTCGTTTCTCGGAAAAACTGTTTTTT.

This clone was recorded a few times. One junction end disagrees with the germline gene, perhaps due to a read error. V usage is TRBV11-2 and J usage is TRBJ1-6, with TRBD1 matching over 7 bases. Germline values: CDR1 SGHAT, CDR2 FQNNGV. The CDR3 consists of 16 residues. CDR3 in amino acids: CATSRGGNSYNSPLHF. DNA of the CDR3: TGTGCCACCAGCCGAGGGGGCAACTCCTATAATTCACCCCTCCACTTT.

Sample share makes this clone medium-sized (0.01 to 0.1%). The chain couples TRBV7-9 to TRBJ1-1, with no clear D. There are 13 residues in the CDR3. Germline loops: CDR1 SEHNR, CDR2 FQNEAQ (reference sequence). Trimming left V 3 bases short and J 1 base short, with 6 bases between. The CDR3 DNA reads as TGTGCCAGCAGCTTGGGATGGAACACTGAAGCTTTCTTT. This sequence encodes CASSLGWNTEAFF.